The next 30 T cell receptor beta chains were all read from a single sample in a study of T cell repertoires in cytomegalovirus infection. From the reads, TCRdb called clonotypes with MiXCR, one entry per CDR3 protein. The table has some 500,000 distinct CDR3 sequences, 33% seen once; the top ten hold about a sixth. No antigen has been assigned to these receptors. The sequencing used cultured PBMCs, collected from culture after CMV antigen stimulation. These TCRs come from a human donor in good health (CMV status not recorded). Some clones in this sample may be carry-over from other donors' samples.

The V call is TRBV6-2 or TRBV6-3, the J call TRBJ1-5; unclear D gene. V was trimmed by 6 bases and J by 4 bases, leaving 13 bases between them. This CDR3 has 14 amino acids. Germline CDR1 and CDR2: MNHEY and SVGEGT. CDR3 amino acids: CASSPLTVNQPQHF. The CDR3 DNA follows: TGTGCCAGCAGCCCCCTGACGGTTAATCAGCCCCAGCATTTT.

This clonotype appeared a few times. The chain has TRBV28 and TRBJ2-2; D gene ambiguous. Deletions cut 2 bases from V and 0 bases from J, with 10 bases between. The germline V gene encodes CDR1 MDHEN and CDR2 SYDVKM. CDR3 length: 16 amino acids. CDR3 coding DNA: TGTGCCAGCAGTTTAGGTGGTGGGCCGAACACCGGGGAGCTGTTTTTT. Translation gives CASSLGGGPNTGELFF.

The gene calls are TRBV4-1 and TRBJ1-5, with D uncertain. Trimming removed 1 base at V and 6 bases at J, with 10 bases between. CDR1 and CDR2 (germline): MGHRA, YSYEKL. This CDR3 comprises 14 residues. The CDR3 nucleotides are TGCGCCAGCAGCCAAGGGCTGGATTCTCAGCCCCAGCATTTT. It specifies CASSQGLDSQPQHF.

The chain is built from TRBV6-6 and TRBJ2-3, with D perhaps assigned TRBD1 or TRBD2 (5 bases each). Germline CDR1 reads MNHNY; CDR2 reads SVGAGI (reference sequence). V lost 7 bases and J lost 0, with 11 bases in between. The CDR3 consists of 14 residues. This CDR3 reads CASTGDGSTDTQYF. CDR3 sequence (DNA): TGTGCCAGCACCGGGGACGGTAGCACAGATACGCAGTATTTT.

The chain is built from TRBV6-1 and TRBJ2-2, with a possible D match to TRBD2 (6 bases). Germline CDR1 and CDR2: MNHNS and SASEGT. Deletions cut 6 bases from V and 4 bases from J, with 21 bases between. The CDR3 totals 17 residues. The CDR3 spells CASSRGIGGGGTGELFF. The DNA of the CDR3 is TGTGCCAGCAGCCGCGGTATTGGGGGAGGCGGCACCGGGGAGCTGTTTTTT.

A few counts support this clonotype. The chain employs TRBV27 and TRBJ1-2; a possible D gene is TRBD1 (5 bases). CDR1 is MNHEY, CDR2 SMNVEV, per germline (reference sequence). V was shortened by 5 bases and J by 6 bases, with 16 bases between the two germline ends. This CDR3 contains 14 residues. The CDR3 DNA reads as TGTGCCAGCAGTCCGACCTCAGGGTCGGATGGCTACACCTTC. Amino acids: CASSPTSGSDGYTF.

V and J are TRBV24-1 and TRBJ2-2; no reliable D call. Trimming left V 2 bases short and J 0 bases short, with 9 bases between. This CDR3 has 16 residues. Germline assignment: CDR1 KGHDR and CDR2 SFDVKD. The CDR3 region has the DNA TGTGCCACCAGTGATTGGGGTAGATCGAACACCGGGGAGCTGTTTTTT. It codes for CATSDWGRSNTGELFF.

V usage is TRBV7-6 and J usage is TRBJ2-3; 8 bases are a match to TRBD2. The CDR3 covers 15 residues. Trimming removed 5 bases from V and 7 bases from J; junction bases left unmatched: 11. Germline loops: CDR1 SGHVS, CDR2 FNYEAQ. The CDR3 loop reads CASSPRAGVANTQYF. DNA of the CDR3: TGTGCCAGCAGCCCCAGAGCGGGAGTAGCGAATACGCAGTATTTT.

This clonotype occurred a few times. The chain employs TRBV20-1 and TRBJ2-6, with 8 bases that match TRBD1. Germline V gene data show CDR1 as DFQATT and CDR2 as SNEGSKA (reference sequence). With V trimmed by 2 bases and J by 0 bases, 6 bases remained unmatched. The CDR3 contains 17 residues. CDR3: CSARLDRATSGANVLTF. In DNA form, the CDR3 reads TGCAGTGCTAGACTGGACAGGGCGACCTCTGGGGCCAACGTCCTGACTTTC.

The chain couples TRBV7-9 to TRBJ2-4; no clear D. The CDR3 length is 16 residues. The ends were cut back, 5 bases at V and 0 bases at J, with 14 bases in the middle. CDR1 and CDR2 (germline): SEHNR, FQNEAQ (reference sequence). CDR3 DNA sequence: TGTGCCAGCAGCACAGTAAAAGTGCTAGCCAAAAACATTCAGTACTTC. This translates into CASSTVKVLAKNIQYF.

This clonotype was seen more than once but under ten times. This rearrangement joins TRBV6-4 to TRBJ2-3; D not certain. The V gene's germline CDR1 is MRHNA and CDR2 SNTAGT. V gave up 2 bases and J gave up 2 bases, with 5 bases separating them. The length of the CDR3 is 13 residues. The CDR3 sequence is CASSDRTTDTQYF. The CDR3 DNA sequence: TGTGCCAGCAGTGACCGCACCACAGATACGCAGTATTTT.

This clonotype was seen a single time. A single base separates this from a much larger clone, so it may be a read error. The chain is built from TRBV6-2 or TRBV6-3 and TRBJ2-7, with a possible D match to TRBD1 (6 bases). V dropped 4 bases and J dropped 6 bases, with 16 bases sitting between them. This CDR3 has 14 amino acids. Germline V CDR1 and CDR2: MNHEY, SVGEGT. Here the CDR3 DNA reads TGTGCCAGCAGTTTACAGGGCCTAACGCTCGAGCAGTACTTC. Its protein product is CASSLQGLTLEQYF.

This clonotype was seen a few times. The V and J genes are TRBV19 and TRBJ2-3; D tentatively reads TRBD1 or TRBD2 (5 bases each). Germline V CDR1 and CDR2: LNHDA, SQIVND (reference sequence). This CDR3 has 14 amino acids. V lost 1 base, J lost 5 bases, and 10 bases lay in between. The CDR3 DNA reads as TGTGCCAGTAGTATAGGAGAGGGGAGAGATACGCAGTATTTT. Its translation is CASSIGEGRDTQYF.

The chain joins TRBV6-5 to TRBJ1-1; D may be TRBD1 (5 bases). The CDR3 has 14 amino acids. Germline CDR1 MNHEY, CDR2 SVGAGI. V lost 5 bases and J lost 8, with 18 bases in between. The CDR3 loop reads CASSERGLPGEAFF. The CDR3 DNA follows: TGTGCCAGCAGTGAACGGGGCCTACCCGGGGAAGCTTTCTTT.

The V gene is TRBV12-3 or TRBV12-4, the J gene TRBJ2-1, with D perhaps TRBD1 or TRBD2 (5 bases each). Trimming shortened V by 5 bases and J by 3 bases, and 14 bases separated the two germline ends. This CDR3 region has 15 residues. Here the CDR3 reads CASSPVGTYYNEQFF. In nucleotides, the CDR3 is TGTGCCAGCAGTCCTGTTGGGACCTACTACAATGAGCAGTTCTTC.

This clonotype showed up just a few times. The chain has TRBV6-2 or TRBV6-3 and TRBJ2-1, with 8 nucleotides matching TRBD2. There are 14 residues in the CDR3. J was trimmed by 1 base and V by 10 bases; bases with no gene match: 6. Germline loops: CDR1 MNHEY, CDR2 SVGEGT. In nucleotides, the CDR3 is TGTGCCATGCACAGCGGGAGTTCCTACAATGAGCAGTTCTTC. Encoded protein: CAMHSGSSYNEQFF.

This clonotype has at least ten counts. The V call is TRBV7-2, the J call TRBJ2-5; the match to TRBD1 covers 7 bases. Germline CDR1 and CDR2: SGHTA and FQGNSA. After removal of 4 bases from V and 5 bases from J, the junction contained 7 bases not matched to a gene. CDR3 length: 14 residues. This CDR3 is CASSYDRARETQYF. The DNA of the CDR3 is TGTGCCAGCAGCTATGACAGGGCGAGGGAGACCCAGTACTTC.

The chain couples TRBV6-2 or TRBV6-3 to TRBJ2-1; weak D call: TRBD2 (6 bases). The CDR3 length is 14 residues. Per germline, CDR1 MNHEY and CDR2 SVGEGT. Trimming cost V 8 bases and J 6 bases, with 17 bases left between them. The CDR3 sequence: CASYRLPGSNEQFF. Here the CDR3 DNA reads TGTGCCAGCTATAGACTACCCGGGAGCAATGAGCAGTTCTTC.

This clonotype was seen more than once but under ten times. The CDR3 loop is CASSFLLLNTEAFF. The DNA for the CDR3 is TGTGCCAGCAGCTTCTTGCTCCTGAACACTGAAGCTTTCTTT. This chain uses TRBV7-2 with TRBJ1-1; D remains ambiguous. The CDR3 contains 14 residues. V lost 3 bases to trimming and J lost 0 bases, with 8 bases between them. Germline-derived CDR1 and CDR2 are SGHTA and FQGNSA.

The V and J genes are TRBV4-2 and TRBJ2-3, with TRBD2 matching 11 bases. Germline V gene sequence: CDR1 LGHNA, CDR2 YNFKEQ. The V gene end was trimmed by 4 bases and the J gene end by 3 bases; junction bases not matched to a gene: 12. The CDR3 covers 18 residues. For the CDR3, the DNA is TGTGCCAGCAGCCTACCACCGGGACTAGCGGAGGGGACAGATACGCAGTATTTT. It specifies CASSLPPGLAEGTDTQYF.

This clonotype has just one count. The V gene is TRBV11-2, the J gene TRBJ2-2; possibly TRBD1 for D (6 bases). In germline, CDR1 is SGHAT, CDR2 FQNNGV. The CDR3 length is 17 residues. The ends were cut back, 5 bases at V and 0 bases at J, with 16 bases in the middle. The CDR3 nucleotides read TGTGCCAGCAGCAAAAACAGGGTTTATTCGAACACCGGGGAGCTGTTTTTT. Protein product: CASSKNRVYSNTGELFF.

The rearrangement links TRBV6-2 or TRBV6-3 to TRBJ2-1, with D possibly TRBD2 on 6 matching bases. The CDR3 is 16 amino acids. Per germline, CDR1 MNHEY and CDR2 SVGEGT. Trimming cost V 8 bases and J 4 bases, with 21 bases left between them. Here the CDR3 reads CASASRGGLTYNEQFF. CDR3 DNA: TGTGCCAGCGCTTCCCGTGGAGGGCTTACTTACAATGAGCAGTTCTTC.

This clonotype has more than one count but fewer than ten. V gene TRBV6-2 or TRBV6-3 combines with J gene TRBJ2-1; 8 nucleotides agree with TRBD2. Germline V CDR1 and CDR2: MNHEY, SVGEGT. The CDR3 runs to 16 residues. The V gene end was trimmed by 0 bases and the J gene end by 6 bases; junction bases not matched to a gene: 7. CDR3 sequence (DNA): TGTGCCAGCAGTTACTCGATTCCGACTAGCGTCAATGAGCAGTTCTTC. The encoded protein is CASSYSIPTSVNEQFF.

This chain connects TRBV27 to TRBJ2-1; 11 positions agree with TRBD2. V shed 4 bases, J shed 1 base, and the junction held 15 bases outside the gene matches. Germline-derived CDR1 and CDR2 are MNHEY and SMNVEV (reference sequence). The CDR3 has 20 amino acids. In DNA, the CDR3 is TGTGCCAGCAGTTCCACTAGCGGGAGTTACCGAGGGGGATCCTACAATGAGCAGTTCTTC. Its translation is CASSSTSGSYRGGSYNEQFF.

This chain uses TRBV4-2 with TRBJ2-2; 7 bases are shared with TRBD2. CDR1 and CDR2 from the germline V gene are LGHNA and YNFKEQ. The CDR3 has 17 residues. After removal of 0 bases from V and 1 base from J, the junction contained 5 bases not matched to a gene. The CDR3: CASSQDSASGNTGELFF. The CDR3 bases are TGTGCCAGCAGCCAAGATTCCGCTAGCGGGAACACCGGGGAGCTGTTTTTT.

The table lists this clonotype with many counts. This rearrangement joins TRBV7-2 to TRBJ2-7; 8 nucleotides line up with TRBD1. Germline loops: CDR1 SGHTA, CDR2 FQGNSA. The CDR3 has 15 amino acids. Trimming cost V 5 bases and J 0 bases; bases outside gene matches: 6. CDR3 loop: CASSVSGQGSYEQYF. In DNA form, the CDR3 reads TGTGCCAGCAGCGTCTCTGGACAGGGCTCCTACGAGCAGTACTTC.

The chain links TRBV20-1 to TRBJ1-4; D ambiguous. CDR1 and CDR2 from the germline V gene are DFQATT and SNEGSKA (reference sequence). Trimming removed 2 bases at V and 4 bases at J, with 17 bases between. The CDR3 length is 16 residues. CDR3 DNA sequence: TGCAGTGCTAGATCCGGGCTTCCGCTCTATAATGAAAAACTGTTTTTT. Its translation is CSARSGLPLYNEKLFF.

The CDR3 reads CASSPGRAAGYTF. The CDR3 nucleotides read TGTGCCAGCAGCCCCGGACGAGCTGCGGGCTACACCTTC. This chain joins TRBV7-2 and TRBJ1-2; D remains ambiguous. Trimming pared 5 bases from V and 8 bases from J, leaving 15 bases between. The CDR3 totals 13 residues. The germline V gene has CDR1 SGHTA and CDR2 FQGNSA. Looking up the rest from reference TRBV7-2 and TRBJ1-2 gives the full variable domain: GAGVSQSPSNKVTEKGKDVELRCDPISGHTALYWYRQSLGQGLEFLIYFQGNSAPDKSGLPSDRFSAERTGGSVSTLTIQRTQQEDSAVYLCASSPGRAAGYTFGSGTRLTVV.

DNA for the CDR3: TGTGCCAGCAGCCCTAATTGGGGGGAGCAGTACTTC. This sequence encodes CASSPNWGEQYF. The chain employs TRBV7-9 and TRBJ2-5; perhaps TRBD2 as D (6 bases). In germline, CDR1 is SEHNR, CDR2 FQNEAQ (reference sequence). V lost 5 bases and J 11 bases, leaving 15 bases between the germline ends. This CDR3 has 12 residues.

This rearrangement joins TRBV5-4 to TRBJ2-1; the match to TRBD2 covers 11 bases. V lost 2 bases, J lost 4 bases, and 11 bases stayed unmatched. The CDR3 contains 18 residues. CDR1 is SGHNT and CDR2 is YYREEE in the germline V gene (reference sequence). CDR3 DNA: TGTGCCAGCAGCTTACGAACCGGGACTAGCGGAGAATACAATGAGCAGTTCTTC. Protein: CASSLRTGTSGEYNEQFF.